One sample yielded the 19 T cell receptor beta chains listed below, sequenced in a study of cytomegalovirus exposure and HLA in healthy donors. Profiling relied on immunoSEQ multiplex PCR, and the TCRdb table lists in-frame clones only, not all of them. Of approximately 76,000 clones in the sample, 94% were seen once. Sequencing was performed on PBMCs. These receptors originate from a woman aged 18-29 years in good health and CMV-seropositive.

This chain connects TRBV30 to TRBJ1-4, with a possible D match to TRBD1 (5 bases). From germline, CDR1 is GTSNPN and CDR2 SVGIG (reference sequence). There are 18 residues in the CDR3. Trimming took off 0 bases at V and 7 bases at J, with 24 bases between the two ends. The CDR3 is CAWSVRAGSRYMGEKLFF. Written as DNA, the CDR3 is TGTGCCTGGAGTGTACGGGCAGGGTCAAGGTATATGGGTGAAAAACTGTTTTTT.

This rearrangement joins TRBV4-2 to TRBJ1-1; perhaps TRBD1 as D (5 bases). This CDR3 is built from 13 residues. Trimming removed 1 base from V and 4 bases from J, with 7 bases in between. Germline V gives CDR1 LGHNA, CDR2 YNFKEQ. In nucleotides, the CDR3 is TGTGCCAGCAGCCAAGCAGGGCCCACTGAAGCTTTCTTT. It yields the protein CASSQAGPTEAFF.

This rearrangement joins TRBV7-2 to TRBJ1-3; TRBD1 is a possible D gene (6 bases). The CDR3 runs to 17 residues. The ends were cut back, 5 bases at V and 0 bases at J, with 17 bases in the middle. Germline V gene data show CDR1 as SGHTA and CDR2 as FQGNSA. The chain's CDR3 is CASSPPNTGFSGNTIYF. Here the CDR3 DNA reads TGTGCCAGCAGCCCTCCGAATACAGGGTTCTCTGGAAACACCATATATTTT.

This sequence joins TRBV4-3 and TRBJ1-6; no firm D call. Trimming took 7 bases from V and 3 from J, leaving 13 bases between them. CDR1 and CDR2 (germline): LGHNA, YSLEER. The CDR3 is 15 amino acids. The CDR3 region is CASNPRRSYNSPLHF. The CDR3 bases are TGCGCCAGCAACCCCCGGCGGAGCTATAATTCACCCCTCCACTTT.

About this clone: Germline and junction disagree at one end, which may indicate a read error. As DNA, the CDR3 is TGTGCCAGCAGAATGCCGGGACAGCAAGAGGCCCAGTACTTC. Residues: CASRMPGQQEAQYF. V is TRBV28 and J is TRBJ2-5; TRBD1 matches 7 bases. This CDR3 spans 14 amino acids. Germline V gene data show CDR1 as MDHEN and CDR2 as SYDVKM.

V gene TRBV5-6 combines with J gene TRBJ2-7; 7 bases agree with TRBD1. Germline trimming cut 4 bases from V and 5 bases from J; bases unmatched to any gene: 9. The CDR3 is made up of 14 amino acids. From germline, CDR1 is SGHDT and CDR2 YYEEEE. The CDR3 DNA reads TGTGCCAGCAGCCAAGACAGGGTTATCAACGAGCAGTACTTC. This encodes CASSQDRVINEQYF.

The CDR3 reads CASSQGTGGNQPQHF. The DNA for the CDR3 is TGCGCCAGCAGCCAGGGTACAGGGGGCAATCAGCCCCAGCATTTT. The genes are TRBV4-1 and TRBJ1-5; 7 bases match TRBD1. V lost 3 bases and J lost 2; bases outside the gene matches: 4. The CDR3 spans 15 residues. Germline V gene lookup returns CDR1 MGHRA and CDR2 YSYEKL.

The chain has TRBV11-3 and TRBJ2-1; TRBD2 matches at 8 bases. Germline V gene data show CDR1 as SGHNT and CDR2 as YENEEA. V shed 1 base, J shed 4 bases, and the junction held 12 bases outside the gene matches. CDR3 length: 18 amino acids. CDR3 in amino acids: CASSLAPGRGGIYNEQFF. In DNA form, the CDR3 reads TGTGCCAGCAGCTTAGCGCCTGGTCGCGGGGGGATTTACAATGAGCAGTTCTTC.

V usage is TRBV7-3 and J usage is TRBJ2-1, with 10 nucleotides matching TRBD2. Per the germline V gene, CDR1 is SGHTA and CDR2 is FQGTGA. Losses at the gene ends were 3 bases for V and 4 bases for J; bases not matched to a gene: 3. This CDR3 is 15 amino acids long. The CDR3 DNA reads TGTGCCAGCAGCTTTCGGACTAGCGGATACAATGAGCAGTTCTTC. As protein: CASSFRTSGYNEQFF.

The CDR3 nucleotides are TGTGCCAGCAGCTTGTTGTCGGGACACAATAATTCACCCCTCCACTTT. This codes for CASSLLSGHNNSPLHF. The chain couples TRBV5-6 to TRBJ1-6; a possible D gene is TRBD1 (6 bases). The length of the CDR3 is 16 residues. Between the trimmed V and J ends, which lost 1 base and 5 bases, there was a span of 13 bases. Germline V gives CDR1 SGHDT, CDR2 YYEEEE.

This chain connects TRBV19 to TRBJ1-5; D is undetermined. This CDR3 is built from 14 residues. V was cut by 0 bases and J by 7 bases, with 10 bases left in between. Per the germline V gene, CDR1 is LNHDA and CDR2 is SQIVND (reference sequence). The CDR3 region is CASSIDLSRQPQHF. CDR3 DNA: TGTGCCAGTAGTATAGATCTAAGTAGACAGCCCCAGCATTTT. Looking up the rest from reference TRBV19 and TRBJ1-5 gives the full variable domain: DGGITQSPKYLFRKEGQNVTLSCEQNLNHDAMYWYRQDPGQGLRLIYYSQIVNDFQKGDIAEGYSVSREKKESFPLTVTSAQKNPTAFYLCASSIDLSRQPQHFGDGTRLSIL.

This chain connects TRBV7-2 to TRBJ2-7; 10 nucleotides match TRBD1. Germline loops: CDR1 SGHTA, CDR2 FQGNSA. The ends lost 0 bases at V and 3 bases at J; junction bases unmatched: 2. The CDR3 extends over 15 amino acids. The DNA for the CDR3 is TGTGCCAGCAGCTTAGCCGGGACAGGGGACTACGAGCAGTACTTC. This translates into CASSLAGTGDYEQYF. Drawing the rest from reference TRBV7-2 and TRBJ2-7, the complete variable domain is GAGVSQSPSNKVTEKGKDVELRCDPISGHTALYWYRQSLGQGLEFLIYFQGNSAPDKSGLPSDRFSAERTGGSVSTLTIQRTQQEDSAVYLCASSLAGTGDYEQYFGPGTRLTVT.

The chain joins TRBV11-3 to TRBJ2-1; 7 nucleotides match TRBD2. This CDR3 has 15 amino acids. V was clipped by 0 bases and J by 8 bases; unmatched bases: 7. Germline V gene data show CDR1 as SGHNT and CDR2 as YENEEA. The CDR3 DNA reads TGTGCCAGCAGCTTAGATCTTGAGACTAGCTATGAGCAGTTCTTC. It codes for CASSLDLETSYEQFF.

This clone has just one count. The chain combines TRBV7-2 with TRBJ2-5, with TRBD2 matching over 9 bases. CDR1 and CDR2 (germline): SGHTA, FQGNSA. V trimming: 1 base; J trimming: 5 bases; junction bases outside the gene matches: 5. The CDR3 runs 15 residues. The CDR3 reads CASSLVLAGRETQYF. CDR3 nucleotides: TGTGCCAGCAGCTTAGTCCTAGCGGGGAGGGAGACCCAGTACTTC.

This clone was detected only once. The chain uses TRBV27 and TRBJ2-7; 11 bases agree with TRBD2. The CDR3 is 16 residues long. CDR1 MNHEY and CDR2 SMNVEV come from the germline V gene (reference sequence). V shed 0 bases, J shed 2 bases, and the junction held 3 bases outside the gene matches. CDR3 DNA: TGTGCCAGCAGTTTATCGATAGCGGGGGGGACCTACGAGCAGTACTTC. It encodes CASSLSIAGGTYEQYF.

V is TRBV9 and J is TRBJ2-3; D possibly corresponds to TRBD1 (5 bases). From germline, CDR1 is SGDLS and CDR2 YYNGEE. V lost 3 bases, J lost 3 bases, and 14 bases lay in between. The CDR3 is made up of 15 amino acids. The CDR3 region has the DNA TGTGCCAGCAGCGGACAGACTCGGATTACAGATACGCAGTATTTT. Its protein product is CASSGQTRITDTQYF.

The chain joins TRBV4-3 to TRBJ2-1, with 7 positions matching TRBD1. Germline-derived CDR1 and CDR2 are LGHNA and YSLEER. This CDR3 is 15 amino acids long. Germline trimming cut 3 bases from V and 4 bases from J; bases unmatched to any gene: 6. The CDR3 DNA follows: TGCGCCAGCAGCCATCGACAGGGACCTTACAATGAGCAGTTCTTC. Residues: CASSHRQGPYNEQFF.

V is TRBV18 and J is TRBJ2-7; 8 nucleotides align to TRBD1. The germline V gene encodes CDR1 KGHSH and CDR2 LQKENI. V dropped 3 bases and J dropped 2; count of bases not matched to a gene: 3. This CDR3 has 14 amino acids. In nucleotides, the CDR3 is TGTGCCAGCTCACCCCGGGACAGGACCTACGAGCAGTACTTC. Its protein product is CASSPRDRTYEQYF.

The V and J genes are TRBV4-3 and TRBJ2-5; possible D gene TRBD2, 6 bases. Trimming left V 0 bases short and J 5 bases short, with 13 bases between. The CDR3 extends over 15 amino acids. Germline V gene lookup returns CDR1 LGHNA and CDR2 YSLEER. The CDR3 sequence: CASSQDQGGYETQYF. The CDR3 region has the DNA TGCGCCAGCAGCCAAGATCAAGGAGGGTACGAGACCCAGTACTTC.